The 29 T cell receptor beta chains listed next were all sequenced from one sample in a study of CXCR3-negative and CXCR3-positive naive CD8 T cells. Study outcomes and limitations: More hydrophobic TRB CDR3s were found in CXCR3-positive naive cells than in CXCR3-negative naive cells.

What these receptors recognize is not known. The TRB cDNA libraries were prepared by 5' RACE with UMI labels. TCRdb re-called the 5' RACE reads and shows each CDR3 protein once, DNA omitted. This sample contains some 140,000 distinct CDR3 sequences. Sequenced sample: naive CXCR3+ CD8+ T cells from blood. Noted subset: CD45RO-CCR7+CD27+CD95- naive CD8+ T cells expressing CXCR3 (TNR3+). The receptors were gathered from a human donor in good health. Some clones in this sample may be carry-over from other donors' samples.

The chain is built from TRBV5-1 and TRBJ1-1; TCRdb picks TRBD1, but there is no DNA to check that call. Germline V lookup: CDR1 SGHRS, CDR2 YFSETQ. The CDR3 runs 14 residues. The CDR3 region is CASSPEQEPTEAFF.

The chain joins TRBV6-5 to TRBJ2-2; TCRdb proposes TRBD1, but this gene call is untestable without DNA. The CDR3 contains 14 residues. Germline V gene sequence: CDR1 MNHEY, CDR2 SVGAGI. This CDR3 reads CASAQQGWDGELFF.

The chain employs TRBV28 and TRBJ2-6. The CDR3 extends over 15 amino acids. The germline CDR1 and CDR2 sequences are MDHEN and SYDVKM. The CDR3 is CASSWWVSGANVLTF.

The chain is built from TRBV20-1 and TRBJ1-1; TCRdb proposes TRBD1, but this gene call is untestable without DNA. The CDR3 totals 14 residues. Germline V gene sequence: CDR1 DFQATT, CDR2 SNEGSKA (reference sequence). The CDR3 is CSARAPAVNTEAFF.

The chain has TRBV29-1 and TRBJ2-2. Germline V gene sequence: CDR1 SQVTM, CDR2 ANQGSEA. CDR3 length: 12 amino acids. This CDR3 is CSVLTSGGELFF.

V usage is TRBV25-1 and J usage is TRBJ2-1; the TCRdb D gene call, TRBD1, has no DNA to confirm it. The germline V gene encodes CDR1 MGHDK and CDR2 SYGVNS. The CDR3 covers 16 residues. CDR3 region: CAGSEFTGTTYNEQFF. Filled out from reference TRBV25-1 and TRBJ2-1, the complete variable domain reads EADIYQTPRYLVIGTGKKITLECSQTMGHDKMYWYQQDPGMELHLIHYSYGVNSTEKGDLSSESTVSRIRTEHFPLTLESARPSHTSQYLCAGSEFTGTTYNEQFFGPGTRLTVL.

The chain carries TRBV7-9 and TRBJ2-7; TCRdb calls TRBD1, which cannot be checked without DNA. Germline loops: CDR1 SEHNR, CDR2 FQNEAQ (reference sequence). The CDR3 is 16 residues long. CDR3 region: CASSLVARTGGDEQYF.

The rearrangement joins TRBV4-3 to TRBJ2-2. CDR1 and CDR2 (germline): LGHNA, YSLEER. This CDR3 spans 17 amino acids. The CDR3 spells CASSQDLAGAGTGELFF.

This chain uses TRBV4-3 with TRBJ1-1; TCRdb's assignment of TRBD1 cannot be checked, as there is no DNA. The CDR3 covers 15 residues. CDR1 is LGHNA and CDR2 is YSLEER in the germline V gene. The CDR3: CASSQDRDRGTEAFF.

V usage is TRBV19 and J usage is TRBJ2-1; TCRdb's D call, TRBD1, is unchecked because there is no DNA. Germline V lookup: CDR1 LNHDA, CDR2 SQIVND (reference sequence). The CDR3 loop spans 15 amino acids. The chain's CDR3 is CASSIGQGTDNEQFF.

V is TRBV7-9 and J is TRBJ2-2. The CDR3 length is 14 residues. Germline V gene sequence: CDR1 SEHNR, CDR2 FQNEAQ (reference sequence). CDR3 sequence: CASSLSTNTGELFF.

This chain uses TRBV2 with TRBJ2-2; TCRdb outputs TRBD2, but without DNA this stays unchecked. CDR3 length: 17 residues. CDR1 and CDR2 (germline): SNHLY, FYNNEI. CDR3: CDSSGLVREFDTGELFF.

J is TRBJ1-2 and V is TRBV5-1; TCRdb picks TRBD1, but there is no DNA to check that call. Germline V gene data show CDR1 as SGHRS and CDR2 as YFSETQ. The CDR3 has 16 amino acids. The CDR3 here is CASSPTRTGGNYGYTF.

The chain has TRBV5-1 and TRBJ2-5. Germline values: CDR1 SGHRS, CDR2 YFSETQ. This CDR3 has 13 residues. CDR3: CASSPDAFETQYF. The full variable domain, its missing parts supplied by reference TRBV5-1 and TRBJ2-5, is KAGVTQTPRYLIKTRGQQVTLSCSPISGHRSVSWYQQTPGQGLQFLFEYFSETQRNKGNFPGRFSGRQFSNSRSEMNVSTLELGDSALYLCASSPDAFETQYFGPGTRLLVL.

The chain combines TRBV5-5 with TRBJ2-3; TCRdb outputs TRBD1, but without DNA this stays unchecked. Germline V gene lookup returns CDR1 SGHKS and CDR2 YYEKEE (reference sequence). The CDR3 is made up of 15 amino acids. Here the CDR3 reads CASSFAGALTDTQYF.

The chain carries TRBV20-1 and TRBJ2-7. Germline-derived CDR1 and CDR2 are DFQATT and SNEGSKA (reference sequence). The length of the CDR3 is 12 residues. CDR3 loop: CSVAGSSYEQYF.

V and J are TRBV4-1 and TRBJ1-5. Germline CDR1 reads MGHRA; CDR2 reads YSYEKL. CDR3 length: 16 residues. The chain's CDR3 is CASSQVAENSNQPQHF.

The chain employs TRBV7-9 and TRBJ1-1; TCRdb returns TRBD1, unconfirmable since there is no DNA. The CDR3 loop spans 14 amino acids. Per the germline V gene, CDR1 is SEHNR and CDR2 is FQNEAQ (reference sequence). The CDR3 sequence: CASSSWTGESEAFF.

The chain uses TRBV27 and TRBJ2-7. The CDR3 has 14 amino acids. CDR1 is MNHEY, CDR2 SMNVEV, per germline (reference sequence). This CDR3 is CASSLFAANYEQYF.

The CDR3 loop reads CSATTTGGGEQFF. This sequence joins TRBV20-1 and TRBJ2-1; absent DNA, TCRdb's TRBD1 call cannot be checked. CDR1 is DFQATT, CDR2 SNEGSKA, per germline (reference sequence). This CDR3 has 13 amino acids.

The rearrangement links TRBV9 to TRBJ2-5; TCRdb proposes TRBD2, but this gene call is untestable without DNA. The CDR3 covers 17 residues. The germline CDR1 and CDR2 sequences are SGDLS and YYNGEE. The CDR3 spells CASSVGRAGEYQETQYF. Full variable domain (remainder filled in from reference TRBV9 and TRBJ2-5): DSGVTQTPKHLITATGQRVTLRCSPRSGDLSVYWYQQSLDQGLQFLIQYYNGEERAKGNILERFSAQQFPDLHSELNLSSLELGDSALYFCASSVGRAGEYQETQYFGPGTRLLVL.

The gene calls are TRBV29-1 and TRBJ2-3; without DNA, the TCRdb call of TRBD2 cannot be checked. This CDR3 spans 15 amino acids. Germline-derived CDR1 and CDR2 are SQVTM and ANQGSEA. CDR3 loop: CSVGELAGGTDTQYF.

The J gene is TRBJ2-3, the V gene TRBV11-2; TCRdb's D call, TRBD1, is unchecked because there is no DNA. The CDR3 is made up of 15 amino acids. Germline loops: CDR1 SGHAT, CDR2 FQNNGV. The CDR3 loop reads CASSGGQGAKDTQYF.

V and J are TRBV9 and TRBJ2-3. This CDR3 contains 14 residues. Per germline, CDR1 SGDLS and CDR2 YYNGEE. The CDR3 loop is CASSVDLSTDTQYF.

The rearrangement links TRBV5-1 to TRBJ2-1. In germline, CDR1 is SGHRS, CDR2 YFSETQ. The length of the CDR3 is 15 residues. CDR3 in amino acids: CASSLEVVAVDEQFF.

V is TRBV4-3 and J is TRBJ1-1; TCRdb's D call of TRBD1 is untestable without DNA. Per the germline V gene, CDR1 is LGHNA and CDR2 is YSLEER. The CDR3 contains 15 residues. CDR3 sequence: CASSLEPGQRTEAFF.

The chain is built from TRBV5-1 and TRBJ2-2; TCRdb's D call, TRBD2, is unchecked because there is no DNA. The CDR3 is 16 residues long. CDR1 and CDR2 (germline): SGHRS, YFSETQ. CDR3 region: CASTFKTRENTGELFF. The full variable domain, its missing parts supplied by reference TRBV5-1 and TRBJ2-2, is KAGVTQTPRYLIKTRGQQVTLSCSPISGHRSVSWYQQTPGQGLQFLFEYFSETQRNKGNFPGRFSGRQFSNSRSEMNVSTLELGDSALYLCASTFKTRENTGELFFGEGSRLTVL.

The V call is TRBV7-3, the J call TRBJ2-1. The CDR3 is 13 residues long. Germline V lookup: CDR1 SGHTA, CDR2 FQGTGA. The CDR3 loop reads CASSFSKYNEQFF.

The chain joins TRBV29-1 to TRBJ2-1; TCRdb lists TRBD1, though no DNA is available to test this call. The CDR3 is 14 amino acids. Germline CDR1 reads SQVTM; CDR2 reads ANQGSEA. The CDR3 sequence is CSVPIQGGANEQFF.